The clone carrying this T cell receptor (beta chain) was recorded a few times. Its antigen is unidentified. Sequenced by immunoSEQ multiplex PCR; TCRdb stores in-frame clones only, minus some. This sample has tens of thousands of clones; roughly 82% occur once, and the top ten carry about 18%. The sample originates from a study of T cells in localized non-small cell lung cancer. Study conclusions and caveats: Sequencing covered just one tumor region, so heterogeneity cannot be ruled out. A median roughly 50 of the top 100 tumor clones appeared in adjacent lung. Uninvolved adjacent lung had higher T cell clonality than tumor and all other tissues.

V was pared by 5 bases and J by 7 bases, with 10 bases of the junction left unmatched. Germline lookup yields CDR1 SGHTA and CDR2 FQGNSA. There are 14 residues in the CDR3. The rearrangement joins TRBV7-2 to TRBJ1-1; 7 bases match TRBD1. This receptor was identified in a male donor aged 60 or over with stage III squamous cell lung carcinoma. The material was peripheral blood, obtained before any cancer treatment. This CDR3 reads CASSPRQGSGEAFF. CDR3 in DNA: TGTGCCAGCAGCCCACGACAGGGATCGGGTGAAGCTTTCTTT.